Given below is one T cell receptor (beta chain) in context. This entry belongs to a study of blood T cells in healthy people across ages. The CDR3 spans 13 residues. The V end was cut by 6 bases, the J end by 3 bases, with 11 bases between. Germline V gene sequence: CDR1 MNHEY, CDR2 SVGAGI. Combining a sample-barcoded 5' primer with a J-beta primer mix, a second PCR ran for roughly 7 to 12 cycles. TCRdb ran MiXCR on the 5' RACE reads and lists one entry per CDR3 protein. The table lists some 930,000 distinct CDR3 sequences, roughly 28% of them singletons, with about a tenth in the top ten. This sample was shared with a second study, whose subject was T cells of mothers and their children. This second study says: A slight, non-significant increase in overlap was found for related mother-child pairs relative to unrelated pairs.

This chain uses TRBV6-5 with TRBJ1-2; D gene uncertain. The sequencing sample was made of blood. The clonotype originates from a middle-aged woman in good health. The CDR3 reads CASRFGVYYGYTF. The CDR3 DNA follows: TGTGCCAGCAGGTTTGGGGTTTACTATGGCTACACCTTC.